Listed here is a single TCR beta chain. Which antigen it targets is not known. No much larger clonotype is one base removed from it; base qualities were not supplied. CD8 naive samples were obtained by positive selection for CCR7 among CD45RO-negative cells, yielding a CD45RA+CCR7+ population from which TemRA cells were excluded. The donors were healthy, HIV-negative adults with no recently reported acute infections or vaccinations. Every donor was a Caucasian adult residing in Nashville, Tennessee, USA. Blood was collected by leukapheresis, and PBMCs were isolated by Ficoll-Histopaque density gradient centrifugation and then cryopreserved in liquid nitrogen vapor phase. Analytical flow cytometry was used to check the purity and quantity of every magnetically sorted T cell population. Genomic DNA was isolated from each sorted fraction and quantified by UV absorbance on a Nanodrop 2000c. TCR CDR3 regions were amplified from genomic DNA by multiplex PCR using the deep immunoSEQ assay. For each cell subset, the extracted genomic DNA was distributed evenly across all wells of several immunoSEQ 96-well plates, and each plate served as one replicate. For sorted subsets, about 210 ng of genomic DNA, equivalent to tens of thousands of T cell genomes, went into each replicate PCR. The purified libraries were quantified using a Qubit 3.0 fluorometer, sized with a Bioanalyzer 2100, and then quantified again using the KAPA Library Quantification kit. A separate single-read 150-cycle Illumina NextSeq 550 flow cell was used to sequence each immunoSEQ 96-well plate. As for the authors' bioinformatics: The immunoSEQ output contained only junctional sequences without quality scores, so filtering could not match that applied to full-length reads. To assign V/J genes and CDR3, sequences were annotated against IMGT germline references using PyIR, a Python wrapper for IgBLAST v1.9. Reads were removed for weak V/J assignments (E-value above 1e-6), missing CDR3, stop codons, out-of-frame junctions, or ambiguous translated residues. V3J clonotypes were defined as sequences sharing the same inferred V gene, J gene, and CDR3 amino acid sequence. Percentage overlap between repertoires was computed as shared unique clonotypes divided by the size of the smaller repertoire. Three approaches were used to assess repertoire richness: RTK rarefaction, the Chao1 estimator, and Recon v2.1 estimates of unobserved clonotypes. For all TCRbeta clonotypes obtained by the gDNA method from four donors, generation probabilities were computed with OLGA. TCRdb obtained this table from immuneACCESS and retained in-frame rearrangements with V and J assigned. These tables miss some clones; where compared with another copy, unresolved V genes account for less than half of the shortfall, and the remainder is unexplained. The V and J calls and clone size come from that table; D and trimming were worked out from the DNA. This sample is represented by over 2 million clones; about 95% of them were singletons. The top ten clonotypes cover 0.9% to 1.3% of the sample.

Taken from the germline V gene, the CDR1 and CDR2 loops are MNHNS and SASEGT. V loses 1 base, J loses 3 bases, and the germline ends lie 12 bases apart. The CDR3 starts with the cysteine, ends with the phenylalanine, and has 16 residues. CDR3 DNA is the only sequence kept; it has 48 bases, read in frame from the first base. The sample originates from a study of shared clonotypes between healthy human individuals (dated by TCRdb to about 2020). Study-level background: The cohort comprised two women and a few men aged 18 to 49 years. Different laboratories and diverse techniques were used to prepare libraries and sequence TCR repertoires, to increase sequencing depth and limit assay-specific biases. For each donor, CD4 naive and CD4 memory were each given three plates, CD8 naive was given two plates, and CD8 memory was given one plate. Each donor's leukapheresis produced roughly between about 0.9 and 9.5 billion PBMCs. To estimate repertoire size and how much clonotypes are shared between individuals, the study performed deep sequencing of blood TCR repertoires from roughly five healthy adults. The study at large found these results: About 5% of naive CD4, 3.5% of naive CD8, approximately 2% of memory CD4, and more than 0.35% of memory CD8 clonotypes were shared across several donors. Sampling was limited to blood, and TCR repertoires in tissue likely differ from TCR repertoires in blood. Compared with non-shared clonotypes, clonotypes shared by all four sorted-subset donors had higher generation probabilities. Estimated clonotype richness was generally larger for naive than for memory subsets. Rarefaction of sorted-subset datasets indicated incomplete sequencing despite the large sequencing depth. Based on pairwise subsampling, the degree of clonotype sharing among donors was expected to be affected by sequencing depth. The genetic and exposure-history diversity represented was limited by the small number of donors.

Sequenced material: naive CD8+ T cells sorted from blood. According to the study, the label for this sample's cell subset or site signals: CD45RA+CCR7+. The sequence links TRBV6-1 to TRBJ2-2; the D segment could be TRBD2, given 6 matching bases. This clonotype was obtained from a man between 18 and 29 years old in good health. In nucleotide form, the sequence is TGTGCCAGCAGTGAAGACGGGGGATTTTACACCGGGGAGCTGTTTTTT. Translated, it reads CASSEDGGFYTGELFF.